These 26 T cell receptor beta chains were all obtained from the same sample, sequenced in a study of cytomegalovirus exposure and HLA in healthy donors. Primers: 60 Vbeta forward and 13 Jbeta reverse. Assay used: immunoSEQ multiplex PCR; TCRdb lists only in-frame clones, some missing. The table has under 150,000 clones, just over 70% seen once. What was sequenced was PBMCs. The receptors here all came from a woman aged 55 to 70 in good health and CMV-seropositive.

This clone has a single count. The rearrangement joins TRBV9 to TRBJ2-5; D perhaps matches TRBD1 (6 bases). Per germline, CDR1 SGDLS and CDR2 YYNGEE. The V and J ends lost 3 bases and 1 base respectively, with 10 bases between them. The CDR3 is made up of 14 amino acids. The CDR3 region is CASSARTAQETQYF. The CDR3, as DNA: TGTGCCAGCAGCGCCAGGACAGCCCAAGAGACCCAGTACTTC.

CDR3 loop: CASSLGTGRSEQYF. CDR3 DNA: TGTGCCAGCAGCTTGGGGACAGGGCGTAGCGAGCAGTACTTC. J is TRBJ2-7 and V is TRBV11-3; 9 bases match TRBD1. CDR3 length: 14 amino acids. The V gene end was trimmed by 3 bases and the J gene end by 6 bases; junction bases not matched to a gene: 6. Germline CDR1 is SGHNT and CDR2 is YENEEA.

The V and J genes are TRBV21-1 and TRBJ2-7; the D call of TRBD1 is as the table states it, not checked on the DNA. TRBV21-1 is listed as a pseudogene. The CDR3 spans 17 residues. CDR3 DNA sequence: TGTGCCAGCAGCAAAGGTAGTGGTAGGCAGGGGCTCGACGAGCAGTACTTC. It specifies CASSKGSGRQGLDEQYF.

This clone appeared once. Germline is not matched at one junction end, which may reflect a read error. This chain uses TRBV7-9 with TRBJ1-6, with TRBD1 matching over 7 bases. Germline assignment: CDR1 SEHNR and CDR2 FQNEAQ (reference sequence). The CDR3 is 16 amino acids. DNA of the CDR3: TGTTCCAGCAGCCCCCGACAGGGTGGGCATAATTCACCCCTCCACTTT. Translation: CSSSPRQGGHNSPLHF.

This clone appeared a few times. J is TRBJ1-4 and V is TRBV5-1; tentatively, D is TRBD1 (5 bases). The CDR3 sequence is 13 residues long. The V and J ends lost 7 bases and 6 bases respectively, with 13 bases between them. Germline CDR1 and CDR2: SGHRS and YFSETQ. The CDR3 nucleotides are TGCGCCAGCGGCGAGCCGGGGGATGAAAAACTGTTTTTT. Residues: CASGEPGDEKLFF.

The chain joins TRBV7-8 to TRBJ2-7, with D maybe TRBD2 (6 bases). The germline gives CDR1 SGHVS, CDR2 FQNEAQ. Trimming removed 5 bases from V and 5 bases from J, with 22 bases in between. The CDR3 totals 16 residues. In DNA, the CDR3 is TGTGCCAGCAGCCCCGCGGGGCTTTCCGCTACGGACGAGCAGTACTTC. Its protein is CASSPAGLSATDEQYF.

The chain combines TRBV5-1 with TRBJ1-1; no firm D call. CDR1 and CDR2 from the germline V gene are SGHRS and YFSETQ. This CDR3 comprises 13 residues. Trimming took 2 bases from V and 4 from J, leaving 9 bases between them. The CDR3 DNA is TGCGCCAGCAGCTTTTCAGCAGGCACTGAAGCTTTCTTT. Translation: CASSFSAGTEAFF.

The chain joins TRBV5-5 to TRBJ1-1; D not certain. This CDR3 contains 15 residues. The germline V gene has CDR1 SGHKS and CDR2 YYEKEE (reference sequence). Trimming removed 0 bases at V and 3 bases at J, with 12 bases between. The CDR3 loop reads CASSLGSGGYTEAFF. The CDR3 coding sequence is TGTGCCAGCAGCTTGGGGTCCGGAGGATACACTGAAGCTTTCTTT.

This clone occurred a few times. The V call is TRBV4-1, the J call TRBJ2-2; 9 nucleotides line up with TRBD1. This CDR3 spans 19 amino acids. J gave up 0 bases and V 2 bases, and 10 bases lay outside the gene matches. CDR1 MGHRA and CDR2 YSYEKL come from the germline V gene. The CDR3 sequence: CASSQPFNTGGTNTGELFF. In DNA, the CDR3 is TGCGCCAGCAGCCAACCTTTCAATACAGGGGGCACGAACACCGGGGAGCTGTTTTTT.

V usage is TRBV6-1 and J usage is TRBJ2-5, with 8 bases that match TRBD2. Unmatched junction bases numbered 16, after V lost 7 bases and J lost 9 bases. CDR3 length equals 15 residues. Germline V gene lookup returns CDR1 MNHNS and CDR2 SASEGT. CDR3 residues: CASKASGPGGGSQYF. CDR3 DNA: TGTGCCAGCAAGGCTAGCGGGCCCGGGGGGGGGTCCCAGTACTTC.

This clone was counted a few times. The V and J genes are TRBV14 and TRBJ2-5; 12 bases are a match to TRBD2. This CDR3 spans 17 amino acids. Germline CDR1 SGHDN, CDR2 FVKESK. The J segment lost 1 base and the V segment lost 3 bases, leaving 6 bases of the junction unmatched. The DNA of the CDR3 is TGTGCCAGCAGCCACGCCGGGACTAGCGGGCGCCAAGAGACCCAGTACTTC. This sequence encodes CASSHAGTSGRQETQYF. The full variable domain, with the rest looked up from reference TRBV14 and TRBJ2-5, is EAGVTQFPSHSVIEKGQTVTLRCDPISGHDNLYWYRRVMGKEIKFLLHFVKESKQDESGMPNNRFLAERTGGTYSTLKVQPAELEDSGVYFCASSHAGTSGRQETQYFGPGTRLLVL.

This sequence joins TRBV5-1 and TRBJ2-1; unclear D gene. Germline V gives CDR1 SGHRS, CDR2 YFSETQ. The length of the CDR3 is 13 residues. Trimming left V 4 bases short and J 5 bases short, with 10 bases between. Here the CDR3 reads CASSPDNNNEQFF. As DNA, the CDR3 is TGCGCCAGCAGCCCAGACAATAACAATGAGCAGTTCTTC. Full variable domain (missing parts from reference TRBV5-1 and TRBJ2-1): KAGVTQTPRYLIKTRGQQVTLSCSPISGHRSVSWYQQTPGQGLQFLFEYFSETQRNKGNFPGRFSGRQFSNSRSEMNVSTLELGDSALYLCASSPDNNNEQFFGPGTRLTVL.

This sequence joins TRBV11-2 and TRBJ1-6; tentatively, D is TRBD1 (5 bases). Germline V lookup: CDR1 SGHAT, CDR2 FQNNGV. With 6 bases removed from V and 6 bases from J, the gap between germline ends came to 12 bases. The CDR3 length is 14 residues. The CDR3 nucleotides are TGTGCCAGCAGGGTAGGGGTGAGTAATTCACCCCTCCACTTT. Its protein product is CASRVGVSNSPLHF. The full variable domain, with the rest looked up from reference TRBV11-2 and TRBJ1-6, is EAGVAQSPRYKIIEKRQSVAFWCNPISGHATLYWYQQILGQGPKLLIQFQNNGVVDDSQLPKDRFSAERLKGVDSTLKIQPAKLEDSAVYLCASRVGVSNSPLHFGNGTRLTVT.

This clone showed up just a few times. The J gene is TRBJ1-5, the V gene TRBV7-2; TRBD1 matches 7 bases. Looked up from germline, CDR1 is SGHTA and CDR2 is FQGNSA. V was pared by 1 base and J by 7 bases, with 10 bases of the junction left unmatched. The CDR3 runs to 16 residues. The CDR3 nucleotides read TGTGCCAGCAGCTTAGTGGCGGCAGGGGGAGGACAGCCCCAGCATTTT. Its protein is CASSLVAAGGGQPQHF.

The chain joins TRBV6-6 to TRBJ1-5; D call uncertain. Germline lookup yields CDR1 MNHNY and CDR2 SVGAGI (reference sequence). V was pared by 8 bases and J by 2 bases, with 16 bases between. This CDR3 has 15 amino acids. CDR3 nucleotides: TGTGCCAGCCGCCCAGGTACAGTGGGCAATCAGCCCCAGCATTTT. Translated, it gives CASRPGTVGNQPQHF.

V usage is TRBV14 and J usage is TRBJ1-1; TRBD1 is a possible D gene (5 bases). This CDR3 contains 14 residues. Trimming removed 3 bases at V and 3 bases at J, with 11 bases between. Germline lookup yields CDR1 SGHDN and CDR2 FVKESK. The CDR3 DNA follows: TGTGCCAGCAGCCAGGGGCAGTACGACACTGAAGCTTTCTTT. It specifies CASSQGQYDTEAFF.

As DNA, the CDR3 is TGTGCCAGCAGTGAAGCAGGGAGATCACCCCTCCACTTT. Its translation is CASSEAGRSPLHF. The chain carries TRBV2 and TRBJ1-6; D unresolved. The V gene lost 0 bases and the J gene lost 10 bases, with 7 bases spanning the gap. The CDR3 runs 13 residues. Germline V gives CDR1 SNHLY, CDR2 FYNNEI. Supplemented by reference TRBV2 and TRBJ1-6, the full variable domain reads EPEVTQTPSHQVTQMGQEVILRCVPISNHLYFYWYRQILGQKVEFLVSFYNNEISEKSEIFDDQFSVERPDGSNFTLKIRSTKLEDSAMYFCASSEAGRSPLHFGNGTRLTVT.

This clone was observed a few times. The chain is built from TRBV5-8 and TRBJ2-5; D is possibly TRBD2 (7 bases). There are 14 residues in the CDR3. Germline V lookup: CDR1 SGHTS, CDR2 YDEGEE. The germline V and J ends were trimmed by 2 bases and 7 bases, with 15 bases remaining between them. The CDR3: CASSFDAGAGTQYF. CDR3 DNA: TGTGCCAGCAGCTTTGACGCGGGGGCGGGGACCCAGTACTTC. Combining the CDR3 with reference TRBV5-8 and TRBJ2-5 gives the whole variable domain EAGVTQSPTHLIKTRGQQATLRCSPISGHTSVYWYQQALGLGLQFLLWYDEGEERNRGNFPPRFSGRQFPNYSSELNVNALELEDSALYLCASSFDAGAGTQYFGPGTRLLVL.

As DNA, the CDR3 is TGTGCCAGCAGCTTTACTAGCGGTAGCACAGATACGCAGTATTTT. Its protein product is CASSFTSGSTDTQYF. The chain combines TRBV5-6 with TRBJ2-3; 8 positions match TRBD2. J gave up 0 bases and V 2 bases, and 2 bases lay outside the gene matches. CDR1 SGHDT and CDR2 YYEEEE come from the germline V gene. The CDR3 consists of 15 residues.

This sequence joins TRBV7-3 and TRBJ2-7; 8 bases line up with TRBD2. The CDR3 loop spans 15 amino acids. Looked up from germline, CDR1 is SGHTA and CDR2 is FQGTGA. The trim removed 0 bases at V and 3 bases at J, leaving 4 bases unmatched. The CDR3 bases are TGTGCCAGCAGCTTAACCGGGGGACTAGACTACGAGCAGTACTTC. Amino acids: CASSLTGGLDYEQYF. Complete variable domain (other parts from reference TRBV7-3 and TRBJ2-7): GAGVSQTPSNKVTEKGKYVELRCDPISGHTALYWYRQSLGQGPEFLIYFQGTGAADDSGLPNDRFFAVRPEGSVSTLKIQRTERGDSAVYLCASSLTGGLDYEQYFGPGTRLTVT.

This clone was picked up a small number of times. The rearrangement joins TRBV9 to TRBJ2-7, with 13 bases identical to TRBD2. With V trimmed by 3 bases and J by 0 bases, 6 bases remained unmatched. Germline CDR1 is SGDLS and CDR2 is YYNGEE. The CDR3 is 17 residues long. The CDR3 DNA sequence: TGTGCCAGCAGCGACGGGACTAGCGGGGCCCCCTCCTACGAGCAGTACTTC. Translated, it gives CASSDGTSGAPSYEQYF.

For the CDR3, the DNA is TGTGCCAGCAGTGCGCTGGGGGGGCGCTACACCTTC. It specifies CASSALGGRYTF. The chain uses TRBV6-5 and TRBJ1-2, with a possible D match to TRBD1 (6 bases). CDR3 length: 12 amino acids. Germline V lookup: CDR1 MNHEY, CDR2 SVGAGI. V lost 5 bases and J lost 9, with 13 bases in between.

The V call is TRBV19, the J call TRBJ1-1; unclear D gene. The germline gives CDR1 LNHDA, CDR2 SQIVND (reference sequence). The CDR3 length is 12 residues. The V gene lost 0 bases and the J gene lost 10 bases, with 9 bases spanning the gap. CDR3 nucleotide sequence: TGTGCCAGTAGTATAGATCACCGAGGAGCTTTCTTT. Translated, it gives CASSIDHRGAFF.

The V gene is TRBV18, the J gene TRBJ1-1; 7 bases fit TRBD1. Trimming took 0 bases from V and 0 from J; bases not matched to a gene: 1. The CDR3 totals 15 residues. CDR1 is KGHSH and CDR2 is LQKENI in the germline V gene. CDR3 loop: CASSPPGGLNTEAFF. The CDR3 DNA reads TGTGCCAGCTCACCACCAGGGGGCCTGAACACTGAAGCTTTCTTT.

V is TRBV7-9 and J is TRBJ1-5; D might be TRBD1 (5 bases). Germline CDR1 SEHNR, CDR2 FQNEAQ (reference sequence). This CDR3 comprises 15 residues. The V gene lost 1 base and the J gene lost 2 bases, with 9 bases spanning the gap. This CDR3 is CASSLEGSGNQPQHF. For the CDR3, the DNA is TGTGCCAGCAGCTTAGAGGGGTCGGGCAATCAGCCCCAGCATTTT. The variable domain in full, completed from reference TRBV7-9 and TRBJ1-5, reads DTGVSQNPRHKITKRGQNVTFRCDPISEHNRLYWYRQTLGQGPEFLTYFQNEAQLEKSRLLSDRFSAERPKGSFSTLEIQRTEQGDSAMYLCASSLEGSGNQPQHFGDGTRLSIL.

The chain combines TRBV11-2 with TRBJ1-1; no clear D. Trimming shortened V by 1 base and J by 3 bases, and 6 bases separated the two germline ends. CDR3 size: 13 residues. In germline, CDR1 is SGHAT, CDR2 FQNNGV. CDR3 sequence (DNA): TGTGCCAGCAGCTTAGCCGGTTACACTGAAGCTTTCTTT. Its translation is CASSLAGYTEAFF.